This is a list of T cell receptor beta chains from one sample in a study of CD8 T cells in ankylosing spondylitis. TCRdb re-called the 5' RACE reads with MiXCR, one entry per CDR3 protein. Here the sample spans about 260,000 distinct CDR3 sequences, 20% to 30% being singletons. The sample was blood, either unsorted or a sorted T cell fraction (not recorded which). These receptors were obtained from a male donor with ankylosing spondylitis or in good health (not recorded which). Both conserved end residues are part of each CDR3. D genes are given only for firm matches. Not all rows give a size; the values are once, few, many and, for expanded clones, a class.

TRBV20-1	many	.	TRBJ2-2	TGCAGTGCTAGTCCGGTCAGAAGATACACCGGGGAGCTGTTTTTT	CSASPVRRYTGELFF
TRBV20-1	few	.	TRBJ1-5	TGCAGTGCTAGAGGACTACAGGACCTTAATAGCAATCAGCCCCAGCATTTT	CSARGLQDLNSNQPQHF
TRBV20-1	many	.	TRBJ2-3	TGCAGTGCCCTCCCCCCCGGGGATACGCAGTATTTT	CSALPPGDTQYF
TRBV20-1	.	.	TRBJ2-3	TGCAGTGCTAGGGCCTCCCTGGGGACGTTACAGGGAGATACGCAGTATTTT	CSARASLGTLQGDTQYF
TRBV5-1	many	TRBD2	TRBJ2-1	TGCGCCAGCAGCTTGAGGCTAGCGGGGGGTCTGAGCTCCTACAATGAGCAGTTCTTC	CASSLRLAGGLSSYNEQFF
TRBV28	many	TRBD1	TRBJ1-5	TGTGCCAGCAGGGACAGGCTTAGCAATCAGCCCCAGCATTTT	CASRDRLSNQPQHF
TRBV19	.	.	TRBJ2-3	TGTGCCAGTAGTGGGACACACGCTAGCACAGATACGCAGTATTTT	CASSGTHASTDTQYF
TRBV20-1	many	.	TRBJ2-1	TGCAGTGCTAGCGGCCTCGCCTACAATGAGCAGTTCTTC	CSASGLAYNEQFF
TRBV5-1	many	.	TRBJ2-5	TGCGCCAGCAGCTTGGCAATGGGGGTGGAAGAGACCCAGTACTTC	CASSLAMGVEETQYF
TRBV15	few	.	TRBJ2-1	TGTGCCACCAGCAGAAACGGGGATGAGCAGTTCTTC	CATSRNGDEQFF
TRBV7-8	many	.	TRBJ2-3	TGTGCCTCGAAGGCGACAGATACGCAGTATTTT	CASKATDTQYF
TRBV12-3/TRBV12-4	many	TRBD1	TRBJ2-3	TGTGCCAGCAGTACCGGACAGGGACGCACAGATACGCAGTATTTT	CASSTGQGRTDTQYF
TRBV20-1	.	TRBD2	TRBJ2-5	TGCAGTGCTAGAGATAGCAGAGCGGGGGGGCCTACGGCAGAGACCCAGTACTTC	CSARDSRAGGPTAETQYF
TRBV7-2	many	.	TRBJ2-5	TGTGCCAGCAACGACTGGGGGCCAGGGACCCAGTACTTC	CASNDWGPGTQYF
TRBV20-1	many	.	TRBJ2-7	TGCAGTGCCGAAGCGGCAGGAGGGGCCTACGAGCAGTACTTC	CSAEAAGGAYEQYF
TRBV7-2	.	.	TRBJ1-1	TGTGCCAGCAGCTTAGGAGGGCTTGGCACTGAAGCTTTCTTT	CASSLGGLGTEAFF
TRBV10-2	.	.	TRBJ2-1	TGCGCCAGCAGTGAAGTCAAACAGATGTCGTTAGATGAGCAGTTCTTC	CASSEVKQMSLDEQFF
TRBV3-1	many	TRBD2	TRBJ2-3	TGTGCCAGCAGCCAGGGGCGGGGGATGGAAGATACGCAGTATTTT	CASSQGRGMEDTQYF
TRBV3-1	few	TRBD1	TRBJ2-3	TGTGCCAGCAGCCGTAGGACAGGGGGATTCACAGATACGCAGTATTTT	CASSRRTGGFTDTQYF
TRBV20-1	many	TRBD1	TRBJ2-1	TGCAGTGCTGCGGACAGGGTCTCCTACAATGAGCAGTTCTTC	CSAADRVSYNEQFF
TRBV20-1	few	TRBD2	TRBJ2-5	TGCAGTGCTAGACTAGCGGGGGGTCTATGGGGGGAGACCCAGTACTTC	CSARLAGGLWGETQYF
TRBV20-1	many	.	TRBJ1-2	TGCAGTGTCCCGGGTTGGGGAATATTCTACACCTTC	CSVPGWGIFYTF
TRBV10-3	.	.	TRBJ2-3	TGTGCCATCAGTACCGGGACTGACACAGATACGCAGTATTTT	CAISTGTDTDTQYF
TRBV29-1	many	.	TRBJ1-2	TGCAGCGTTGGCAGCTATGGCTACACCTTC	CSVGSYGYTF
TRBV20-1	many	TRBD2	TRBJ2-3	TGCAGTGCTAGCGGACTAGTCCCAGATACGCAGTATTTT	CSASGLVPDTQYF
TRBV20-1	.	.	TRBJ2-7	TGCGGTGTGACGTCCGCCTCCTACGAGCAGTACTTC	CGVTSASYEQYF
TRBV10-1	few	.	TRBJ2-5	TGCGCCAGGGGGTTCGGCGGGGAGACCCAGTACTTC	CARGFGGETQYF
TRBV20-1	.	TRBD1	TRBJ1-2	TGCAGTGCTAGGCCGAAGACAGGGTTGAGGGCTAACTATGGCTACACCTTC	CSARPKTGLRANYGYTF
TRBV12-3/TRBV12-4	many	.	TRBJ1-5	TGTGCCAGCAGTCGACGTTCGGATGGTCAGCCCCAGCATTTT	CASSRRSDGQPQHF
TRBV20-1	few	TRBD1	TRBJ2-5	TGCAGTGCTAGAAGGGACAGGGTACAAGAGACCCAGTACTTC	CSARRDRVQETQYF
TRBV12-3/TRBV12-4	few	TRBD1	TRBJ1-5	TGTGCCAGCAGGAAAGGACAGGGGAGCCGCAATCAGCCCCAGCATTTT	CASRKGQGSRNQPQHF
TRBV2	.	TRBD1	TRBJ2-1	TGTGCCAGCAGTGACAGGGGGAGCTCCTACAATGAGCAGTTCTTC	CASSDRGSSYNEQFF
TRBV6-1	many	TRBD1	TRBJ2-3	TGTGCCACCCAGGGGGTGGCTACGCAGTATTTT	CATQGVATQYF
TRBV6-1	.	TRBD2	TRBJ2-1	TGTGCCAGCTCGGATCCGGGACTAGTGAACCATGAGCAGTTCTTC	CASSDPGLVNHEQFF
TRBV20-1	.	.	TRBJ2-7	TGCAGTGCTAGAGATGGGCGGGCCACCTCCTTCGAGCAGTACTTC	CSARDGRATSFEQYF
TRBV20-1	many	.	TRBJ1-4	TGCAGTGCTACGGACTTAACTAATGAAAAACTGTTTTTT	CSATDLTNEKLFF
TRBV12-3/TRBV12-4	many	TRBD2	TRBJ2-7	TGTGCCAGCAGTGATAGCGGGGGTTCCTACGAGCAGTACTTC	CASSDSGGSYEQYF
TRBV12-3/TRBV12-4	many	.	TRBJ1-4	TGTGCCAGCAGTCCAACAGGGAGCCTTAATGAAAAACTGTTTTTT	CASSPTGSLNEKLFF
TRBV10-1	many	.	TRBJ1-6	TGCGCCAGCAGTGAGTCGCACAGGCTCTATAATTCACCCCTCCACTTT	CASSESHRLYNSPLHF
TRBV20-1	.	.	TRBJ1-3	TGCAGTGCCGCACAGGTCTCTGGAAACACCATATATTTT	CSAAQVSGNTIYF
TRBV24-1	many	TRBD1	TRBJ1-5	TGTGCCACCAGTGAAGGGACAGGGGCAGCTCAGCCCCAGCATTTT	CATSEGTGAAQPQHF
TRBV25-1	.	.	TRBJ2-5	TGTGCCAGCAGTGCCGCAGGAGGGGGCAAAGAGACCCAGTACTTC	CASSAAGGGKETQYF